This T cell receptor (beta chain) was documented in a study of vaccination and CD4 T cells after COVID-19. Background on the study: Convalescent individuals numbered four females and six males, two being Hispanic. In the control cultures, a CEFX pool, an HIV-1 Nef pool, or no peptide was supplied.

Cultured CD4+ T cell DNA was sequenced using the Oncomine TCR Beta short-read assay. TCRdb called the PCR reads again in MiXCR, with one record for every CDR3 protein. The sample includes about 17,000 distinct CDR3 sequences, around 46% of them seen just once. Germline V gene sequence: CDR1 SGHDN, CDR2 FVKESK. V lost 3 bases and J 8 bases, leaving 13 bases between the germline ends. CDR3 size: 13 residues. On this clonotype: Its matching antigen is unknown.

Regarding treatment: roughly 11-day PBMC culture with coronavirus spike peptide pools or control peptides (ViraFEST assay). The authors isolated CD4+ T cells by negative selection after about ten days of culture. This TCR was recovered from a human donor who had recovered from COVID-19. The sample consisted of CD4+ T cells from blood, cultured in vitro, taken before SARS-CoV-2 vaccination. The rearrangement joins TRBV14 to TRBJ1-2; TRBD1 might be the D (5 bases). The CDR3, as DNA: TGTGCCAGCAGCCAGGTGACCCGGGGGGGCTACACCTTC. It is translated as CASSQVTRGGYTF.